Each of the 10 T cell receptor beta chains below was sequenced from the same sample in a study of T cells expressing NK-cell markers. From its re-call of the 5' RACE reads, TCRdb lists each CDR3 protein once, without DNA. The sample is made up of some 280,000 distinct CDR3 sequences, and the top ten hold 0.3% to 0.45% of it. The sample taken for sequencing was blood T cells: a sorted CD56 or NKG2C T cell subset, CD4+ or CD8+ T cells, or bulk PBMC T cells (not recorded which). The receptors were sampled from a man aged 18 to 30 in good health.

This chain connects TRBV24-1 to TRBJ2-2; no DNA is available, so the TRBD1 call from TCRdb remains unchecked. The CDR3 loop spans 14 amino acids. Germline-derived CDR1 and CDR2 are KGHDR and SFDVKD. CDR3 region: CATSDFVRVGELFF.

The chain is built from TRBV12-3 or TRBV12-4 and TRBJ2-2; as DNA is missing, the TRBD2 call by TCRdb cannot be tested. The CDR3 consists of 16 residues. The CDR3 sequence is CASSPRSGRGTGELFF.

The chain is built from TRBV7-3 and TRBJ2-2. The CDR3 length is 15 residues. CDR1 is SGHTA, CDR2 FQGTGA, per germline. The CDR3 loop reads CASSLYGRNTGELFF.

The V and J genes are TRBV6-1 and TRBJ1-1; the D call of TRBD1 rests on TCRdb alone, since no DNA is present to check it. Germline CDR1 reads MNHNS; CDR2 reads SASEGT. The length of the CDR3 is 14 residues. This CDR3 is CASTRQGVSTEAFF.

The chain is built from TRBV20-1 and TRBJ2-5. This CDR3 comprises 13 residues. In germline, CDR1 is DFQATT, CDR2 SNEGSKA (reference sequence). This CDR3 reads CSARRQPEETQYF.

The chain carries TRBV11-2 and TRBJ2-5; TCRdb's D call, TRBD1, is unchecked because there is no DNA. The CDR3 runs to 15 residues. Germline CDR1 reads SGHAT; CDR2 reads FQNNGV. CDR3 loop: CASSPGERSQETQYF. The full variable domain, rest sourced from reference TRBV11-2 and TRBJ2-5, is EAGVAQSPRYKIIEKRQSVAFWCNPISGHATLYWYQQILGQGPKLLIQFQNNGVVDDSQLPKDRFSAERLKGVDSTLKIQPAKLEDSAVYLCASSPGERSQETQYFGPGTRLLVL.

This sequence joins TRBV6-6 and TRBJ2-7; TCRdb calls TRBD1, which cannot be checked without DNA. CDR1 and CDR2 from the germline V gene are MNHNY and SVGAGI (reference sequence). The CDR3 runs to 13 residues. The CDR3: CASISGQGVKQYF.

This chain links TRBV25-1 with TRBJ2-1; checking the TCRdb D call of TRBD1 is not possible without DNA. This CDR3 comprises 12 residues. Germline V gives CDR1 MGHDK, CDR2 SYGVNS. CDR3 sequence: CASSELRGEQFF.

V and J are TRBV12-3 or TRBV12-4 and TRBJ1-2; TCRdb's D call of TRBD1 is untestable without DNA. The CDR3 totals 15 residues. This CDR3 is CASSTGTGYYYGYTF.

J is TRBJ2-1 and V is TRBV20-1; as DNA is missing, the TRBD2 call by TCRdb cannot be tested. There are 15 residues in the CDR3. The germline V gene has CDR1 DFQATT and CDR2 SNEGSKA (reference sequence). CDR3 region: CSARVVAGGGGEQFF.